These T cell receptor beta chains were read from a single sample in a study of post-analysis software for immune sequencing data. MiXCR, applied by TCRdb to the PCR reads, yields one record per CDR3 protein. The sample includes hundreds of thousands of distinct CDR3 sequences, around 60% seen only once; the top ten take around 11%. Sequencing used blood. The receptors derive from a girl aged 2 to 9 with multiple sclerosis. Each CDR3 is given with its conserved first and last residue. Fields, in order: J gene, D gene, V gene, clone size, CDR3 DNA, CDR3 protein. The D gene is left open where the match is weak. Size is stated for part of the rows, as once, few or many counts, or as a class when the clone is expanded.

>TRBJ2-5|TRBD2|TRBV5-1|few
TGCGCCAGCAGCCCGGGACTAGCGGGACTACAAGAGACCCAGTACTTC
CASSPGLAGLQETQYF
>TRBJ1-1|.|TRBV29-1|.
TGCAGCGTTGAACACATAGACACTGAAGCTTTCTTT
CSVEHIDTEAFF
>TRBJ2-1|.|TRBV14|.
TGTGCCAGCAGCCAAGAGACAGCCTACAATGAGCAGTTCTTC
CASSQETAYNEQFF
>TRBJ2-5|.|TRBV29-1|.
TGCAGCGTTTCGTTAGAACAAGAGACCCAGTACTTC
CSVSLEQETQYF
>TRBJ2-5|.|TRBV6-1|.
TGTGCCAGCAGTGAAACGCGGACTATCCCCAATTGGTACTTC
CASSETRTIPNWYF
>TRBJ1-1|.|TRBV7-6|.
TGTGCCAGCAGCTCCCCCAATACAGGGACCACTGAAGCTTTCTTT
CASSSPNTGTTEAFF
>TRBJ1-2|TRBD1|TRBV7-2|.
TGTGCCAGCAGCTCCGGGACAGGGCCCTCCGGCTACACCTTC
CASSSGTGPSGYTF
>TRBJ2-5|TRBD2|TRBV6-1|few
TGTGCCAGCAGTCCAGGATTAGCGGGGGCCAAACAAGAGACCCAGTACTTC
CASSPGLAGAKQETQYF
>TRBJ2-5|.|TRBV7-3|.
TGTGCCAGCAGCTTGACAGGACAAAAGACCCAGTACTTC
CASSLTGQKTQYF
>TRBJ2-5|TRBD2|TRBV3-1|.
TGTGCCAGCAGCCAACCTAGCGGGGAGACCCAGTACTTC
CASSQPSGETQYF
>TRBJ1-6|.|TRBV10-3|.
TGTGCCATCATGGGGGAAGCAGGGTCCAATTCACCCCTCCACTTT
CAIMGEAGSNSPLHF
>TRBJ2-7|.|TRBV5-5|.
TGTGCCAGCATCCCAGGGGGGACAGAGTTCTACGAGCAGTACTTC
CASIPGGTEFYEQYF
>TRBJ2-1|.|TRBV5-1|.
TGCGCCAGCAGCGTAACAGGGAGAAATGAGCAGTTCTTC
CASSVTGRNEQFF
>TRBJ2-7|.|TRBV5-1|few
TGCGCCAGCAGCTCGATTACGGCCACCTACGAGCAGTACTTC
CASSSITATYEQYF
>TRBJ1-2|.|TRBV29-1|.
TGCAGCGTTGACATTTGGGGGGCGCGGGACTATGGCTACACCTTC
CSVDIWGARDYGYTF
>TRBJ1-2|.|TRBV4-3|.
TGCGCCAGCAGCCAGGATCGGGGGGCGTCGGGCTACACCTTC
CASSQDRGASGYTF